The T cell receptor beta chain under discussion was sequenced for a study of STAT5B mutations in CD4+ large granular lymphocyte leukemia. General observations from the study: Without HLA matching, higher CD4+ than CD8+ T-LGLL clonality could reflect small sample size.

With respect to this clone: Its antigen remains unidentified.

Some clones are missing from TCRdb's copy, which holds only in-frame ones; the method was immunoSEQ multiplex PCR. The table records fewer than 35,000 clones, less than 70% of them present only once. The ends lost 2 bases at V and 0 bases at J; junction bases unmatched: 2. The germline gives CDR1 GTSNPN, CDR2 SVGIG (reference sequence). This CDR3 has 14 residues. The rearrangement uses TRBV30 and TRBJ2-7, with 9 positions matching TRBD2. The receptor comes from a human donor in good health. Sequencing input: CD4+ T cells from blood buffy coats. The CDR3 DNA follows: TGTGCCTGGAGTAGCGGGGGGTACTCCTACGAGCAGTACTTC. As protein: CAWSSGGYSYEQYF. The full variable domain, in which reference TRBV30 and TRBJ2-7 provide the parts outside the CDR3, is SQTIHQWPATLVQPVGSPLSLECTVEGTSNPNLYWYRQAAGRGLQLLFYSVGIGQISSEVPQNLSASRPQDRQFILSSKKLLLSDSGFYLCAWSSGGYSYEQYFGPGTRLTVT.